This T cell receptor beta chain was profiled in a study of T cell clones after liver transplantation (dated by TCRdb to 2018 to 2020). For the study in its entirety: The samples were obtained from ITN030ST, a randomized trial that attempted immunosuppression withdrawal within 2 years after liver transplantation. As an antigen-independent comparator for donor-reactive sequences, third party-reactive TCRbeta sequences were also identified from pre-transplant MLRs. Donor-reactive T cell clones were identified by TCRbeta sequencing after a pre-transplant mixed lymphocyte reaction and then tracked in post-transplant blood. Subjects received no induction therapy and standard immunosuppression until randomization at 12-24 months post-transplant. Blood samples were collected pre-transplant, pre-randomization before withdrawal, and post-randomization after either complete withdrawal or failed withdrawal. Tolerance meant complete immunosuppression withdrawal for at least one year without liver enzymes rising beyond twice the upper limit of normal. The studied cohort comprised 8 liver transplant recipients, 3 classified as tolerant and 5 as non-tolerant. Three of the eight recipients were HCV-positive; the others were transplanted for non-autoimmune, non-viral indications.

Unstimulated PBMCs, after thawing, were stained for CD3, CD4 and CD8 and then FACS-sorted into CD3+CD4+ and CD3+CD8+ populations. All 8 studied subjects were randomized to withdrawal of immunosuppression. Genomic DNA was isolated with the Qiagen DNeasy Blood and Tissue Kit. On this clone: There is no known antigen for this receptor. No qualities accompany the bases; no much larger clone lies one base away.

Including the terminal cysteine and phenylalanine, the CDR3 comprises 13 residues. The read is trimmed to its CDR3 DNA, 39 bases read in frame from base 1. Per the germline V gene, SGHTA is the CDR1 and FQGNSA is the CDR2. The V and J ends are trimmed by 3 bases and 1 base, leaving 6 bases between them. Frozen genomic DNA underwent high-throughput TCRbeta CDR3 sequencing by immunoSEQ, including PCR amplification, mapping, bias correction and internal controls. As for how the authors treated the data: Only productive rearrangements were retained, and each unique TCRbeta sequence was defined by its CDR3 nucleotide sequence together with its V and J gene. Donor-reactive sequences required at least 5-fold expansion in CFSE-low cells versus unstimulated pre-transplant cells and at least 0.01% frequency. Minimum frequency thresholds were set for each subject based on the unstimulated sample with the lowest template count, ensuring at least 90% detection power. Jensen-Shannon divergence between the top 1000 TCRbeta sequences post- versus pre-transplant served as the measure of repertoire turnover. Two-sided Fisher's exact tests were used to test for changes in how often donor-reactive sequences were detected. This immuneACCESS table, as held by TCRdb, lists in-frame sequences with V and J called but not all clones. Of the missing ones, under half trace to an unresolved V gene in checked studies; the others have no known cause. V and J calls and clone size are as listed in that table; D and trimming were resolved from the DNA. The sample table lists 65,000 to 80,000 clones, roughly 85% of them with a count of one. 2.8% of the sample lies in the top ten.

Study-wide conclusions, independent of this receptor: Donor-reactive sequences decreased more than third party-reactive sequences, which suggests partial antigen-specific deletion that was not related to withdrawal success. When repertoire turnover was accounted for, significantly reduced detection of donor-reactive sequences was found in 7 of 8 subjects for CD4 and in 8 of 8 subjects for CD8. Because allograft tissue specimens were not available, migration of donor-reactive T cells into the graft, rather than deletion, may have occurred. Conclusions were preliminary, limited by small, heterogeneous patient numbers and non-standardized post-transplant time points. In 5 of 8 subjects, circulating donor-reactive CD4 TCRbeta sequences decreased significantly after transplant, regardless of tolerance or HCV status. In a couple of subjects, low numbers of available donor cells limited the measurable donor-reactive repertoire.

Sequenced material: CD4+ T cells from blood, taken at the 22-month timepoint. The chain employs TRBV7-2 and TRBJ1-1; the D gene lacks a confident call. This receptor was taken from a human patient who received a liver transplant. Some T cells present after a transplant may be cells of the graft donor. The sequenced DNA: TGTGCCAGCAGCTTCGCCCGGAACACTGAAGCTTTCTTT. This encodes CASSFARNTEAFF.